The 6 T cell receptor beta chains below were found in one sample sequenced in a study of blood T cell repertoires in COVID-19. Produced via immunoSEQ multiplex PCR; TCRdb's table is partial and in-frame only. The sample shows about 670,000 clones, 85% to 90% of them seen only once. What was sequenced was peripheral blood. These receptors originate from a woman in her late teens or twenties with acute or convalescent COVID-19.

The chain uses TRBV21-1 and TRBJ2-1; the D segment call TRBD2 is taken from the table without a DNA check. TRBV21-1 is reported as a pseudogene. The CDR3 runs 17 residues. This chain's CDR3 is CASSKFIGTGDYNEQFF. CDR3 DNA: TGTGCCAGCAGCAAATTTATTGGGACTGGAGACTACAATGAGCAGTTCTTC.

The V gene is TRBV2, the J gene TRBJ2-3; 9 bases agree with TRBD1. The length of the CDR3 is 14 residues. The V segment lost 6 bases and the J segment 2 bases; nucleotides outside the gene matches: 3. Germline values: CDR1 SNHLY, CDR2 FYNNEI. The CDR3 DNA follows: TGTGCCAGCAGGCGGGACAGGGTCACAGATACGCAGTATTTT. Translation gives CASRRDRVTDTQYF.

The chain couples TRBV27 to TRBJ2-3; the D gene is possibly TRBD2 (6 bases). The CDR3 spans 15 residues. Trimming took 2 bases from V and 0 from J, leaving 9 bases between them. CDR1 and CDR2 (germline): MNHEY, SMNVEV (reference sequence). CDR3 in amino acids: CASSLRRGSTDTQYF. The CDR3 nucleotides read TGTGCCAGCAGTTTACGACGGGGGAGCACAGATACGCAGTATTTT.

This chain connects TRBV7-2 to TRBJ2-4, with 8 positions matching TRBD2. The CDR3 consists of 17 residues. Germline trimming cut 3 bases from V and 4 bases from J; bases unmatched to any gene: 11. CDR1 and CDR2 from the germline V gene are SGHTA and FQGNSA. CDR3 sequence reads: CASSFVSGGWKKNIQYF. The DNA of the CDR3 is TGTGCCAGCAGCTTCGTATCGGGGGGGTGGAAAAAAAACATTCAGTACTTC.

This sequence joins TRBV11-2 and TRBJ1-2; D is undetermined. The ends were cut back, 5 bases at V and 3 bases at J, with 19 bases in the middle. The CDR3 loop spans 16 amino acids. Looked up from germline, CDR1 is SGHAT and CDR2 is FQNNGV. CDR3 in amino acids: CASSPLTPTADYGYTF. The CDR3 DNA reads TGTGCCAGCAGCCCACTTACCCCAACAGCCGACTATGGCTACACCTTC.

The J gene is TRBJ2-3, the V gene TRBV10-3; no definite D call. Trimming took off 10 bases at V and 2 bases at J, with 19 bases between the two ends. CDR1 and CDR2 from the germline V gene are ENHRY and SYGVKD. The length of the CDR3 is 15 residues. The CDR3 coding sequence is TGTGCCACCGCCTGGCGGCAACCCCCCACAGATACGCAGTATTTT. It translates to CATAWRQPPTDTQYF.